This T cell receptor (beta chain) was profiled in a study of blood T cells in healthy people across ages. Study outcomes and limitations: When one million T cells were used, diversity estimates were thought to be underestimates. Higher diversity and more naive CD4+ cells were features of long-lived donors, compared to aged donors.

A second roughly 6 to 11 cycle PCR used barcoded and J-beta primers. A single record per CDR3 protein comes from TCRdb applying MiXCR to the 5' RACE reads. The repertoire holds about 970,000 distinct CDR3 sequences, with roughly 47% as singletons. A note on this clonotype: Antigen: not known.

It was 9.5 to 10 milliliters of peripheral blood that were drawn from each donor. Total RNA extracted from each sample amounted to at least 5 micrograms. CDR3 size: 12 residues. Germline values: CDR1 SQVTM, CDR2 ANQGSEA. V dropped 7 bases and J dropped 2 bases, with 10 bases sitting between them. The clonotype was recovered from a woman in her sixties or seventies in good health. The sequencing input was blood. This chain links TRBV29-1 with TRBJ2-3, with unresolved D. CDR3 bases: TGCAGCGGGCTAGGATACACAGATACGCAGTATTTT. Its protein is CSGLGYTDTQYF.